The source of this TCR beta chain is a study of control samples from healthy donors and cancer patients (dated by TCRdb to the early 2020s). Remarks on this clone: Its target antigen remains unknown. Base qualities are not recorded, but no much larger clone differs from it by a single base.

Libraries were constructed by the immunoSEQ multiplex PCR assay. TCRdb mirrors the immuneACCESS table, restricted to in-frame sequences. Some clones are absent from its copies; in checked studies, under half trace to an unresolved V gene, and the reason for the others is unknown. The table for this sample lists roughly 100,000 clones; around nine tenths of them were counted only once. The ten largest clones capture over 12% of the sample. The cysteine opens and the phenylalanine closes a CDR3 of 13 amino acids. Kept here is only the CDR3 DNA, which spans 39 bases and is read in frame from base 1. V and J are truncated by 1 base and 10 bases respectively, leaving an intervening sequence of 10 bases. For CDR1 and CDR2, the germline V gene lists KGHDR and SFDVKD.

The sequence derives from a man aged 30 to 39 in good health. Sequenced material: blood. Rearrangement joined TRBV24-1 to TRBJ2-1; the D segment cannot be called with confidence. Here is the DNA: TGTGCCACCAGTGATTTATCCTCGTTGGAGCAGTTCTTC. Its protein is CATSDLSSLEQFF.